The clone carrying this TCR beta chain was detected ten times or more. One junction end does not reproduce the germline sequence, and a read error may be involved. TCRdb reanalysed the RT-PCR reads using MiXCR and keeps one entry per CDR3 protein. The table has about 680,000 distinct CDR3 sequences, approximately 15% seen once. Material: memory CD4+ T cells from blood. The sequence derives from a female donor in good health, serving as a healthy control.

The CDR3 loop is CASRSSPNTGELFF. In DNA, the CDR3 is TGTGCTAGCAGGTCGTCCCCGAACACCGGGGAGCTGTTTTTT. The gene calls are TRBV7-7 and TRBJ2-2, with D unresolved. Germline CDR1 reads SSHAT; CDR2 reads FNYEAQ (reference sequence). The CDR3 contains 14 residues.